Listed below are T cell receptor beta chains from one sample, sequenced in a study of vaccination effects on CD4 cells after COVID-19. These receptors lack a known antigen. Clones were sequenced by immunoSEQ multiplex PCR, and TCRdb holds only the in-frame ones, with some missing. The sample consists of tens of thousands of clones, roughly 68% of them appearing once. Sample: CD4+ T cells from PBMCs cultured with HCoV-OC43 spike peptides, taken after COVID-19 vaccination. These receptors were obtained from a human donor who received a COVID-19 vaccine. Both conserved end residues are part of each CDR3. A D gene is named only where the DNA matches it firmly. A clone size is listed for some rows: how often the clone was seen (once, few, many), or a class if it is expanded.

>few|14|TRBJ2-7|-|TRBV24-1
TGTGCCACCAGTGGCGGGCGGGGTACCTACGAGCAGTACTTC
CATSGGRGTYEQYF
>-|14|TRBJ1-2|-|TRBV12-5
TGTGCTAGTGGTTTAGGGGGGGGAACCTATGGCTACACCTTC
CASGLGGGTYGYTF
>-|16|TRBJ1-1|-|TRBV4-2
TGTGCCAGCAGCCAAGAGGGCACCAGAGGGAACACTGAAGCTTTCTTT
CASSQEGTRGNTEAFF
>-|18|TRBJ2-7|TRBD1|TRBV5-1
TGCGCCAGCAGCTGGACACCATCCGCCGGACAGGGGGCCTACGAGCAGTACTTC
CASSWTPSAGQGAYEQYF
>-|15|TRBJ1-6|-|TRBV18
TGTGCCAGCTCACCACCGATGGGGGTGAGGTCACCCCTCCACTTT
CASSPPMGVRSPLHF
>few|13|TRBJ2-7|-|TRBV13
TGTGCCAGCAGCCGAACAGGGTTACACGAGCAGTACTTC
CASSRTGLHEQYF
>-|11|TRBJ1-2|-|TRBV19
TGTGCCAGTAGTGTCAGCTATGGCTACACCTTC
CASSVSYGYTF
>once|16|TRBJ2-3|-|TRBV7-7
TGTGCCAGCAGCTTATTAGCCAGCGGAAGCACAGATACGCAGTATTTT
CASSLLASGSTDTQYF
>-|16|TRBJ2-1|TRBD2|TRBV10-3
TGTGCCATCAGTGAGAATAGCGGGGGGACGGGTTACGAGCAGTTCTTC
CAISENSGGTGYEQFF
>few|13|TRBJ2-7|TRBD2|TRBV19
TGTGCCAGTAGTTCCCTAGCGGGGAGCGAGCAGTACTTC
CASSSLAGSEQYF
>-|12|TRBJ2-1|-|TRBV11-2
TGTGCCAGCAGCTTCTGGTCTAGTGAGCAGTTCTTC
CASSFWSSEQFF
>once|15|TRBJ2-7|TRBD1|TRBV18
TGTGCCAGCTCCCATGGGACAGGGGCTTCCTACGAGCAGTACTTC
CASSHGTGASYEQYF
>-|17|TRBJ2-1|TRBD1|TRBV19
TGTGCCAGTAGTATCGACGCAGGGGGCAGTTCCTACAATGAGCAGTTCTTC
CASSIDAGGSSYNEQFF
>-|13|TRBJ1-4|-|TRBV14
TGTGCCAGCAGCCAAGGGGGAAGAGAAAAACTGTTTTTT
CASSQGGREKLFF
>-|14|TRBJ2-7|TRBD1|TRBV5-1
TGCGCCAGCAGCCCCGGACAGGGCAACTACGAGCAGTACTTC
CASSPGQGNYEQYF